Here is one T cell receptor (beta chain) with its context. When the RNA was reverse transcribed, random hexamers were used with an input of roughly 0.45 to 1 ug. Multiplex immunoSEQ PCR targeted 54 Vbeta and 13 Jbeta TCR beta segments. In TCRdb, the immunoSEQ multiplex PCR reads were re-called with MiXCR into one record per CDR3 protein. The sample yields under 200,000 distinct CDR3 sequences, 92% seen once. Healthy donors constituted the control group, matched for age and sex. Isolation of CD8+ and CD4+ T cells was performed negatively, whereas enrichment of TEMRA cells was done by FACS. With 5 bases removed from V and 4 bases from J, the gap between germline ends came to 15 bases. The CDR3 is 15 amino acids. Germline CDR1 SEHNR, CDR2 FQNEAQ (reference sequence). The data were taken from a study of CD8 T cells in Susac syndrome.

Sequenced material: CD4+ T cells from PBMCs. This chain links TRBV7-9 with TRBJ2-1; a possible D gene is TRBD2 (7 bases). This clonotype was obtained from a human donor in good health. CDR3 protein: CASSQRGGLYNEQFF. The CDR3 nucleotides are TGTGCCAGCAGCCAACGCGGGGGCCTTTACAATGAGCAGTTCTTC. Drawing the rest from reference TRBV7-9 and TRBJ2-1, the complete variable domain is DTGVSQNPRHKITKRGQNVTFRCDPISEHNRLYWYRQTLGQGPEFLTYFQNEAQLEKSRLLSDRFSAERPKGSFSTLEIQRTEQGDSAMYLCASSQRGGLYNEQFFGPGTRLTVL.